This is a list of T cell receptor beta chains from one sample in a study of radiation and T cells in renal cell carcinoma. TCRdb's table, derived via immunoSEQ multiplex PCR, lists solely in-frame clones and lacks some. The sample contains approximately 79,000 clones, roughly 80% of which appear only once. Sample: blood, taken from a patient whose treatment included radiotherapy and nephrectomy. The source of these receptors is a man aged 60 to 69 with renal cell carcinoma. Each CDR3 is given without its conserved first and last residue.

V: TRBV7-2; J: TRBJ2-1; CDR3: ASSLVGGLAGVNEQF
V: TRBV5-1; J: TRBJ2-1; CDR3: ASSSTSGRSNEQF
V: TRBV5-6; J: TRBJ2-1; CDR3: ASSLGASGDLFRSNEQF
V: TRBV15; J: TRBJ1-4; CDR3: ATSLSAATNEKLF
V: TRBV27; J: TRBJ1-2; CDR3: ASIKGASVL
V: TRBV5-1; J: TRBJ2-1; CDR3: ASSLLGLAGLNEQF
V: TRBV7-9; J: TRBJ1-3; CDR3: ASSFHRGRNTIY
V: TRBV5-4; J: TRBJ2-5; CDR3: ASSLDPLAQETQY
V: TRBV5-4; J: TRBJ2-1; CDR3: ASSFGPNEQF
V: TRBV6-1; J: TRBJ1-2; CDR3: ASGESGRYGYT
V: TRBV25-1; J: TRBJ2-7; CDR3: ASTPERSYEQY
V: TRBV19; J: TRBJ2-7; CDR3: ASSLGTASYEQY
V: TRBV9; J: TRBJ2-7; CDR3: ASSEGQGGTYEQY
V: TRBV27; J: TRBJ1-1; CDR3: ASEQGTEAF
V: TRBV6-5; J: TRBJ2-3; CDR3: ASSSSGSGADTQY
V: TRBV5-4; J: TRBJ1-2; CDR3: ASSLGTVLSGYT
V: TRBV2; J: TRBJ1-1; CDR3: ASSEGHAMNTEAF
V: TRBV19; J: TRBJ1-5; CDR3: ASDQGVIPPQH
V: TRBV7-9; J: TRBJ2-7; CDR3: ASSLVSGSSYEQY
V: TRBV6-1; J: TRBJ2-5; CDR3: ASRDSGREETQY
V: TRBV28; J: TRBJ2-2; CDR3: ASSSPTPTGELF
V: TRBV5-4; J: TRBJ2-7; CDR3: ASSFGGRGRGYEQY
V: TRBV29-1; J: TRBJ1-1; CDR3: SARDATEAF
V: TRBV10-2; J: TRBJ2-5; CDR3: ASSVGAGTQETQY
V: TRBV19; J: TRBJ2-7; CDR3: ASSITGYPYEQY
V: TRBV18; J: TRBJ2-1; CDR3: ASSKGSYNEQF
V: TRBV18; J: TRBJ2-2; CDR3: ASSPLLGALSGELF
V: TRBV7-2; J: TRBJ2-7; CDR3: ASSVTINSYEQY
V: TRBV6-5; J: TRBJ2-3; CDR3: ASSYGQGAADTQY
V: TRBV10-3; J: TRBJ2-3; CDR3: AISETLAGGTQY
V: TRBV4-3; J: TRBJ2-3; CDR3: ASSGRISSTDTQY
V: TRBV29-1; J: TRBJ2-7; CDR3: SVEAGDTYEQY